Listed below are T cell receptor beta chains from one sample, sequenced in a study of early T cells in non-severe SARS-CoV-2 infection. TCRdb used MiXCR to reprocess the 5' RACE reads, holding one entry per CDR3 protein. The sample contains about 42,000 distinct CDR3 sequences, about 5.9% of which appear only once. The input for sequencing was whole blood, taken at baseline. These receptors were taken from an adult who was a healthcare worker with PCR-confirmed SARS-CoV-2 infection or an uninfected control (not recorded which). The CDR3 runs from the conserved cysteine through the conserved F or W. D genes are given only for firm matches. Expanded clones are given a class, and other clones once, few, many or no size at all.

v_gene	abundance	d_gene	j_gene	CDR3nt	CDR3aa
TRBV15	few	NA	TRBJ1-1	TGTGCCACCAGCAGAGATCCGGTGAACACTGAAGCTTTCTTT	CATSRDPVNTEAFF
TRBV27	NA	NA	TRBJ1-6	TGTGCCAGCAGTTTATTAGGAGGAGGGGCCGATTCTTCACCCCTCCACTTT	CASSLLGGGADSSPLHF
TRBV5-6	NA	NA	TRBJ2-7	TGTGCCAGCAGCTTGGATACCGGCTCCTACGAGCAGTACTTC	CASSLDTGSYEQYF
TRBV28	many	TRBD1	TRBJ1-5	TGTGCCAGCAGTTCCCATTCACAGGGGATAGATCAGCCCCAGCATTTT	CASSSHSQGIDQPQHF
TRBV29-1	many	NA	TRBJ1-5	TGCAGCGTTGGGGCAGTGGGCAATCAGCCCCAGCATTTT	CSVGAVGNQPQHF
TRBV7-9	few	TRBD1	TRBJ1-2	TGTGCCAGCAGCGTCCGGACAGGGGGCCTTGGCTACACCTTC	CASSVRTGGLGYTF
TRBV14	NA	NA	TRBJ1-1	TGTGCCAGCAGCCAACCAAAAGACTACATGAACACTGAAGCTTTCTTT	CASSQPKDYMNTEAFF
TRBV27	NA	NA	TRBJ2-3	TGTGCCAGCAGTTTAGGGAGGGGGGCAGATACGCAGTATTTT	CASSLGRGADTQYF
TRBV7-6	many	TRBD2	TRBJ2-3	TGTGCCAGCAGCTTAGAGCCAACTAGCGGGGGCTCAGATACGCAGTATTTT	CASSLEPTSGGSDTQYF
TRBV27	few	NA	TRBJ2-1	TGTGCCAGCAGTTCCTTCCCGGGGGCCTACAATGAGCAGTTCTTC	CASSSFPGAYNEQFF
TRBV28	NA	NA	TRBJ1-1	TGTGCCAGCAGTTTCCACCACAACGAGAACACTGAAGCTTTCTTT	CASSFHHNENTEAFF
TRBV4-3	once	TRBD2	TRBJ2-1	TGCGCCGGCAGCCAAACCCCTAGCGGGGGGCTACTTTACAATGAGCAGTTCTTC	CAGSQTPSGGLLYNEQFF
TRBV4-1	many	TRBD1	TRBJ1-1	TGCGCCAGCAGCCAGAAGACAGGGGACACTGAAGCTTTCTTT	CASSQKTGDTEAFF
TRBV24-1	many	TRBD1	TRBJ2-1	TGTGCCACTCAGGGGCCCGGGACAGGGTTGATGGGGGTCTGGAATGAGCAGTTCTTC	CATQGPGTGLMGVWNEQFF
TRBV20-1	few	TRBD1	TRBJ1-2	TGCAGTGCTACCGGGACAGAAGCTAACTATGGCTACACCTTC	CSATGTEANYGYTF
TRBV5-1	many	NA	TRBJ2-7	TGCGCCAGCAGCCGAGAGCCAAACTACGAGCAGTACTTC	CASSREPNYEQYF
TRBV5-1	many	NA	TRBJ2-1	TGCGCCAGCAGCCGTACCACTAGTCGGGCTTACAATGAGCAGTTCTTC	CASSRTTSRAYNEQFF
TRBV30	many	NA	TRBJ2-1	TGTGCCTGGAGTGACCTTTTCTACAATGAGCAGTTCTTC	CAWSDLFYNEQFF
TRBV6-5	many	NA	TRBJ2-5	TGTGCCAGCAGTTACGGGGAGACCCAGTACTTC	CASSYGETQYF
TRBV12-3/TRBV12-4	few	NA	TRBJ2-7	TGTGCCAGCAGTTTATTGGGGAATCTTTACGGGCAGTACTTC	CASSLLGNLYGQYF
TRBV7-2	few	NA	TRBJ1-5	TGTGCCAGCAGCCGAACACGGGGCCAGCCCCAGCATTTT	CASSRTRGQPQHF
TRBV4-3	many	NA	TRBJ2-7	TGCGCCAGCAGCCAAGGAACCAGTTCCTACGAGCAGTACTTC	CASSQGTSSYEQYF
TRBV6-1	NA	NA	TRBJ2-5	TGTGCCAGCAGTGCACAGAACCAAGAGACCCAGTACTTC	CASSAQNQETQYF
TRBV5-1	NA	NA	TRBJ1-1	TGCGCCAGCAGCTTGGGACAGGCCCCGAACACTGAAGCTTTCTTT	CASSLGQAPNTEAFF
TRBV2	NA	NA	TRBJ1-3	TGTGCCAGCAGTCCACAGGCGGCGAATGGAAACACCATATATTTT	CASSPQAANGNTIYF
TRBV5-6	few	NA	TRBJ2-7	TGTGCCAGCAGCTTTGGGACATCTTCCTACGAGCAGTACTTC	CASSFGTSSYEQYF
TRBV28	many	NA	TRBJ2-5	TGTGCCAGCATCAGGGCAGCTCAAGAGACCCAGTACTTC	CASIRAAQETQYF
TRBV29-1	many	TRBD2	TRBJ2-5	TGCAGCGTTGGAGTGGGCGGGGGATGGGAAGAGACCCAGTACTTC	CSVGVGGGWEETQYF
TRBV29-1	many	NA	TRBJ2-2	TGCAGCGTTGAAGATCCCGGGGAGCTGTTTTTT	CSVEDPGELFF
TRBV7-2	few	NA	TRBJ2-1	TGTGCCAGCAGCTTAGGTGGGGGCTTCAATGAGCAGTTCTTC	CASSLGGGFNEQFF
TRBV14	few	NA	TRBJ2-1	TGTGCCAGCAGTCGTATGGACCACCTCTCCTACAATGAGCAGTTCTTC	CASSRMDHLSYNEQFF
TRBV4-3	few	NA	TRBJ2-7	TGCGCCAGCAGCCAAGGGGAAACCTCCTACGAGCAGTACTTC	CASSQGETSYEQYF
TRBV29-1	NA	NA	TRBJ2-2	TGCAGCGTGGGACACCCGGACACCGGGGAGCTGTTTTTT	CSVGHPDTGELFF
TRBV11-2	many	TRBD2	TRBJ2-5	TGTGCCAGCAGCTCCGGGGGGGCCTTTGAGACCCAGTACTTC	CASSSGGAFETQYF
TRBV7-2	many	NA	TRBJ1-4	TGTGCCAGCAGCCACTCCGGGACATATGAAAAACTGTTTTTT	CASSHSGTYEKLFF
TRBV6-1	many	NA	TRBJ2-1	TGTGCCAGCTCCCAGAGTCCAGGTGGCAATGAGCAGTTCTTC	CASSQSPGGNEQFF
TRBV7-2	many	NA	TRBJ2-7	TGTGCCAGCAGCTTAGAGGGGGAGCGCGAGCAGTACTTC	CASSLEGEREQYF
TRBV6-1	few	NA	TRBJ1-3	TGTGCCAGCCGACCCCTGAGTGCCGGAAACACCATATATTTT	CASRPLSAGNTIYF
TRBV27	many	TRBD1	TRBJ2-3	TGTGCCAGCAGTTTTGGAGACAGGGGAGCAGATACGCAGTATTTT	CASSFGDRGADTQYF
TRBV29-1	few	TRBD1	TRBJ1-2	TGCAGCGCTAGGACAGGGGACTATGGCTACACCTTC	CSARTGDYGYTF
TRBV20-1	few	TRBD2	TRBJ2-3	TGCAGTGAGCGGGGGGGCCTTTTCACAGATACGCAGTATTTT	CSERGGLFTDTQYF
TRBV7-9	few	TRBD1	TRBJ1-4	TGTGCCAGCAGCTCGGACAGGGCGGATGAAAAACTGTTTTTT	CASSSDRADEKLFF
TRBV11-2	many	TRBD1	TRBJ1-1	TGTGCCAGCAGCTTAGCAGGGACAGCGAACACTGAAGCTTTCTTT	CASSLAGTANTEAFF
TRBV29-1	many	TRBD1	TRBJ1-1	TGCAGTGCGCCGGGACAGGGGGCGTTTGCTTTCTTT	CSAPGQGAFAFF
TRBV4-1	many	NA	TRBJ1-1	TGCGCCAGCAGCCAAGAAGGGGAATGGACTGAAGCTTTCTTT	CASSQEGEWTEAFF
TRBV6-2/TRBV6-3	few	NA	TRBJ2-7	TGTGCCAGCAGTTACGAGGGGTCCTACGAGCAGTACTTC	CASSYEGSYEQYF
TRBV18	few	TRBD1	TRBJ2-7	TGTGCCAGCTCCCTCGGACAGGGTTGGGAGCAGTACTTC	CASSLGQGWEQYF
TRBV28	few	NA	TRBJ2-2	TGTGCCAGCACCTCTTGGGGCTCCGGGGAGCTGTTTTTT	CASTSWGSGELFF
TRBV5-5	many	NA	TRBJ1-1	TGTGCCAGCAGCATGGGGCCGGGGACTGAAGCTTTCTTT	CASSMGPGTEAFF
TRBV24-1	NA	TRBD1	TRBJ2-3	TGTGCCACCAGTGACCCCCCGGGACAGGGCAGCACAGATACGCAGTATTTT	CATSDPPGQGSTDTQYF
TRBV7-9	NA	NA	TRBJ1-1	TGTGCCAGCAGCTTATACGTTGGGCAGGGGTTATCCAAGAGGATCGCTGAAGCTTTCTTT	CASSLYVGQGLSKRIAEAFF
TRBV12-3/TRBV12-4	many	NA	TRBJ1-5	TGTGCCAGCAGTCATGGGGGCCGGAGCAATCAGCCCCAGCATTTT	CASSHGGRSNQPQHF
TRBV11-2	few	TRBD2	TRBJ2-1	TGTGCCAGCAGCCCCGAGTGGTCTAGCGGGGCTGGTAATGAGCAGTTCTTC	CASSPEWSSGAGNEQFF
TRBV5-1	NA	NA	TRBJ2-5	TGCGCCAGCAGCTTGGGGATAGATCAACAAGAGACCCAGTACTTC	CASSLGIDQQETQYF